Below, 20 T cell receptor beta chains from the same sample are listed, as sequenced in a study of cytomegalovirus exposure and HLA in healthy donors. Both 60 Vbeta primers and 13 Jbeta primers went into the PCR. This table comes from immunoSEQ multiplex PCR, and its TCRdb copy is limited to in-frame clones, with some not included. The sample includes approximately 180,000 clones, 9.5% to 15% of them seen just once. The material sequenced was PBMCs. The receptors shown here come from a man in his fifties in good health and CMV-seropositive.

In its sample, this clone was seen a few times. V usage is TRBV2 and J usage is TRBJ2-2; 8 bases align to TRBD2. CDR1 and CDR2 (germline): SNHLY, FYNNEI. The CDR3 has 15 residues. The V segment lost 9 bases and the J segment 7 bases; nucleotides outside the gene matches: 13. The CDR3 sequence: CARKPIARGGGELFF. CDR3 sequence (DNA): TGTGCCAGGAAACCCATAGCACGGGGGGGCGGGGAGCTGTTTTTT.

CDR3 DNA sequence: TGCGCCAGCAGCCAAGAGCGGGCGGGGCAAATCTCTGGAAACACCATATATTTT. Translation: CASSQERAGQISGNTIYF. The chain joins TRBV4-1 to TRBJ1-3; the D gene is possibly TRBD1 (5 bases). The ends were cut back, 0 bases at V and 0 bases at J, with 15 bases in the middle. The germline V gene has CDR1 MGHRA and CDR2 YSYEKL. The CDR3 extends over 18 amino acids.

This clone was observed a handful of times. The chain carries TRBV12-5 and TRBJ1-1; maybe TRBD1 (6 bases). V lost 0 bases and J 4 bases, leaving 9 bases between the germline ends. In germline, CDR1 is LGHNT, CDR2 FRNRAP. The CDR3 sequence is 14 residues long. The CDR3 sequence: CASGLVVGATEAFF. CDR3 nucleotide sequence: TGTGCTAGTGGTTTGGTAGTGGGGGCCACTGAAGCTTTCTTT.

The chain joins TRBV19 to TRBJ2-1, with 8 bases that match TRBD1. CDR1 is LNHDA, CDR2 SQIVND, per germline (reference sequence). CDR3 size: 15 residues. The V and J ends lost 6 bases and 0 bases, in that order; junction bases with no gene match: 4. The CDR3 region has the DNA TGTGCCAGTAGAGGACAGGGTTTCTCCTACAATGAGCAGTTCTTC. It yields the protein CASRGQGFSYNEQFF.

The chain recombines TRBV9 with TRBJ2-1; weak D call: TRBD1 (5 bases). The CDR3 has 15 residues. Germline V gene lookup returns CDR1 SGDLS and CDR2 YYNGEE. V was shortened by 3 bases and J by 6 bases, with 16 bases between the two germline ends. CDR3 sequence (DNA): TGTGCCAGCAGCGGGGGCAGAGTCCAAGCCAATGAGCAGTTCTTC. It specifies CASSGGRVQANEQFF.

The rearrangement links TRBV29-1 to TRBJ1-5; TRBD1 agrees at 8 bases. V lost 6 bases, J lost 7 bases, and 8 bases stayed unmatched. CDR1 is SQVTM and CDR2 is ANQGSEA in the germline V gene. This CDR3 contains 13 residues. This CDR3 is CSVRTGSGQPQHF. The CDR3 DNA is TGCAGCGTCAGGACAGGGAGCGGACAGCCCCAGCATTTT. The complete variable domain, with remaining parts taken from reference TRBV29-1 and TRBJ1-5, reads SAVISQKPSRDICQRGTSLTIQCQVDSQVTMMFWYRQQPGQSLTLIATANQGSEATYESGFVIDKFPISRPNLTFSTLTVSNMSPEDSSIYLCSVRTGSGQPQHFGDGTRLSIL.

This clone was picked up a small number of times. The V call is TRBV7-6, the J call TRBJ2-2; no clear D gene. CDR3 length: 12 residues. Germline V gene data show CDR1 as SGHVS and CDR2 as FNYEAQ. Trimming took off 1 base at V and 8 bases at J, with 5 bases between the two ends. The CDR3 sequence: CASSLDGGELFF. The CDR3 coding sequence is TGTGCCAGCAGCTTAGACGGTGGGGAGCTGTTTTTT.

The chain joins TRBV4-3 to TRBJ1-2; D is undetermined. Trimming removed 1 base from V and 2 bases from J, with 5 bases in between. This CDR3 has 13 residues. Per germline, CDR1 LGHNA and CDR2 YSLEER. This CDR3 is CASSQAGNYGYTF. The CDR3 bases are TGCGCCAGCAGCCAAGCGGGGAACTATGGCTACACCTTC.

The table lists this clone with a few counts. The sample has other DNA sequences that encode this CDR3 too. The chain links TRBV6-5 to TRBJ1-2; D not certain. Germline lookup yields CDR1 MNHEY and CDR2 SVGAGI. V was trimmed by 2 bases and J by 4 bases, leaving 5 bases between them. The CDR3 is 12 residues long. The CDR3 is CASSYESYGYTF. CDR3 bases: TGTGCCAGCAGTTACGAGAGCTATGGCTACACCTTC.

The chain is built from TRBV7-3 and TRBJ2-3, with 9 bases that match TRBD2. V lost 1 base and J lost 5; bases outside the gene matches: 7. The CDR3 extends over 16 amino acids. Germline CDR1 is SGHTA and CDR2 is FQGTGA. This chain's CDR3 is CASSLNGGGAGDTQYF. CDR3 nucleotide sequence: TGTGCCAGCAGCTTAAATGGCGGGGGGGCAGGAGATACGCAGTATTTT.

The J gene is TRBJ2-3, the V gene TRBV7-2, with D possibly being TRBD1 (6 bases). Deletions cut 5 bases from V and 6 bases from J, with 12 bases between. CDR3 length equals 13 residues. Germline values: CDR1 SGHTA, CDR2 FQGNSA. This chain's CDR3 is CASSVQGSDTQYF. DNA for the CDR3: TGTGCCAGCAGCGTCCAGGGGTCCGATACGCAGTATTTT.

This clone was seen more than once but under ten times. J is TRBJ2-1 and V is TRBV7-9, with a tentative D call TRBD2 (6 bases). The V end lost 1 base, the J end lost 10 bases, and 14 bases lay between the germline ends. This CDR3 has 14 amino acids. In germline, CDR1 is SEHNR, CDR2 FQNEAQ (reference sequence). The CDR3 loop reads CASSLGDSLKEQFF. The CDR3 DNA follows: TGTGCCAGCAGCTTAGGGGACTCTCTTAAGGAGCAGTTCTTC.

The CDR3 nucleotides read TGTGCCAGTAGTACCCACCCGTCGAAACGACTAGCGGGGGCCTACGAGCAGTACGTC. Translated: CASSTHPSKRLAGAYEQYV. The chain couples TRBV19 to TRBJ2-7; 12 positions agree with TRBD2. The V and J ends lost 4 bases and 2 bases, in that order; junction bases with no gene match: 15. CDR1 and CDR2 from the germline V gene are LNHDA and SQIVND (reference sequence). The CDR3 is made up of 19 amino acids.

This clone showed up just a few times. Other DNA variants within this sample encode the same CDR3. The rearrangement uses TRBV7-8 and TRBJ2-7, with a possible D match to TRBD1 (5 bases). The V end was cut by 1 base, the J end by 3 bases, with 10 bases between. The CDR3 runs 14 residues. Germline-derived CDR1 and CDR2 are SGHVS and FQNEAQ. CDR3 amino acids: CASSLGGRGYEQYV. The CDR3 nucleotides read TGTGCCAGCAGCTTAGGGGGAAGGGGCTACGAGCAGTACGTC.

This clone has a handful of counts. The chain employs TRBV27 and TRBJ1-2, with D hard to call. The CDR3 is 15 amino acids. Germline V gives CDR1 MNHEY, CDR2 SMNVEV (reference sequence). With 0 bases removed from V and 5 bases from J, the gap between germline ends came to 13 bases. CDR3 coding DNA: TGTGCCAGCAGTTTATCAGCGACCCCCGCATATGGCTACACCTTC. Translation gives CASSLSATPAYGYTF.

This clone was counted a few times. Here the CDR3 reads CASRSRTGGNTEAFF. The CDR3 DNA sequence: TGTGCCAGCAGGTCGAGGACAGGGGGCAACACTGAAGCTTTCTTT. The rearrangement joins TRBV7-8 to TRBJ1-1; 11 bases fit TRBD1. The CDR3 consists of 15 residues. The V gene end was trimmed by 6 bases and the J gene end by 2 bases; junction bases not matched to a gene: 5. CDR1 and CDR2 from the germline V gene are SGHVS and FQNEAQ.

This sequence joins TRBV5-1 and TRBJ2-4, with TRBD1 matching 9 bases. Looked up from germline, CDR1 is SGHRS and CDR2 is YFSETQ. V gave up 2 bases and J gave up 6 bases; unmatched junction bases: 6. This CDR3 region has 15 residues. The CDR3 bases are TGCGCCAGCAGCTTAGCCCCGGGACAGGGAAACATTCAGTACTTC. It is translated as CASSLAPGQGNIQYF.

The chain joins TRBV7-9 to TRBJ1-5, with TRBD1 matching over 8 bases. The CDR3 is 15 amino acids. Trimming removed 4 bases from V and 1 base from J; junction bases left unmatched: 3. Germline V gives CDR1 SEHNR, CDR2 FQNEAQ (reference sequence). In DNA form, the CDR3 reads TGTGCCAGCAGCTCGGACAGGGTGAGCAATCAGCCCCAGCATTTT. Translated: CASSSDRVSNQPQHF. Combining the CDR3 with reference TRBV7-9 and TRBJ1-5 gives the whole variable domain DTGVSQNPRHKITKRGQNVTFRCDPISEHNRLYWYRQTLGQGPEFLTYFQNEAQLEKSRLLSDRFSAERPKGSFSTLEIQRTEQGDSAMYLCASSSDRVSNQPQHFGDGTRLSIL.

The chain employs TRBV2 and TRBJ2-6; 7 bases match TRBD2. Germline V CDR1 and CDR2: SNHLY, FYNNEI. The CDR3 has 12 residues. Trimming removed 8 bases from V and 9 bases from J; junction bases left unmatched: 4. DNA of the CDR3: TGTGCCAGCGGCAGGGAGGGCAACGTCCTGACTTTC. Its translation is CASGREGNVLTF.

This clone has more than one count but fewer than ten. The chain has TRBV11-3 and TRBJ2-3; D possibly corresponds to TRBD2 (5 bases). The CDR3 loop spans 17 amino acids. V lost 6 bases to trimming and J lost 0 bases, with 19 bases between them. Germline CDR1 and CDR2: SGHNT and YENEEA. The chain's CDR3 is CASRPPPYGVSTDTQYF. CDR3 sequence (DNA): TGTGCCAGCAGACCTCCCCCCTACGGGGTGAGCACAGATACGCAGTATTTT.